These T cell receptor beta chains were read from a single sample in a study of spatial heterogeneity in lung cancer. MiXCR, applied by TCRdb to the 5' RACE reads, yields one record per CDR3 protein. Among 10,000 to 15,000 distinct CDR3 sequences listed, less than 8% were seen once. This specimen consisted of lung tumor tissue, obtained at surgery. These receptors were collected from a female donor with early-stage non-small cell lung cancer. CDR3s include the opening cysteine and the closing phenylalanine or tryptophan. Fields, in order: clone size, J gene, V gene, D gene, CDR3 length, CDR3 protein, CDR3 DNA. A D gene is named only where the DNA matches it firmly. The size entry gives once, few or many counts, or a class when the clone is expanded.

size: many
J: TRBJ1-2
V: TRBV3-1
D: NA
length: 12
CDR3: CASSHLDYGYTF
DNA: TGTGCCAGCAGCCATCTGGACTATGGCTACACCTTC

size: many
J: TRBJ2-1
V: TRBV9
D: TRBD2
length: 13
CDR3: CASSSGSDNEQFF
DNA: TGTGCCAGCAGTAGCGGGAGTGACAATGAGCAGTTCTTC

size: many
J: TRBJ2-5
V: TRBV2
D: NA
length: 12
CDR3: CASGEIQETQYF
DNA: TGTGCCAGCGGAGAGATCCAAGAGACCCAGTACTTC

size: many
J: TRBJ1-5
V: TRBV28
D: TRBD1
length: 16
CDR3: CASRPNTGGGEQPQHF
DNA: TGTGCCAGCAGGCCTAACACAGGGGGAGGGGAACAGCCCCAGCATTTT

size: many
J: TRBJ2-7
V: TRBV20-1
D: TRBD2
length: 14
CDR3: CSATPSGRNYEQYF
DNA: TGCAGTGCGACGCCTAGCGGGAGAAACTACGAGCAGTACTTC

size: many
J: TRBJ2-4
V: TRBV20-1
D: NA
length: 14
CDR3: CSAIEVGGQNIQYF
DNA: TGCAGTGCCATAGAGGTTGGGGGGCAAAACATTCAGTACTTC

size: many
J: TRBJ2-2
V: TRBV7-8
D: TRBD2
length: 16
CDR3: CASSLVTGGTTGELFF
DNA: TGTGCCAGCAGCTTAGTCACGGGGGGGACAACCGGGGAGCTGTTTTTT

size: many
J: TRBJ2-1
V: TRBV19
D: TRBD2
length: 16
CDR3: CASSIWKAGGYNEQFF
DNA: TGTGCCAGTAGTATATGGAAGGCGGGAGGCTACAATGAGCAGTTCTTC

size: many
J: TRBJ1-1
V: TRBV2
D: NA
length: 13
CDR3: CASTGFGNTEAFF
DNA: TGTGCCAGCACAGGGTTTGGGAACACTGAAGCTTTCTTT

size: medium-sized
J: TRBJ2-7
V: TRBV11-2
D: NA
length: 11
CDR3: CASSLPGEQYF
DNA: TGTGCCAGCAGCTTACCCGGCGAGCAGTACTTC

size: medium-sized
J: TRBJ1-5
V: TRBV6-1
D: NA
length: 14
CDR3: CASSADSPNQPQHF
DNA: TGTGCCAGCAGTGCGGACAGCCCCAATCAGCCCCAGCATTTT

size: many
J: TRBJ2-5
V: TRBV20-1
D: NA
length: 14
CDR3: CSARLSGGQETQYF
DNA: TGCAGTGCTAGGTTGTCAGGGGGGCAAGAGACCCAGTACTTC

size: many
J: TRBJ1-6
V: TRBV12-3/TRBV12-4
D: NA
length: 15
CDR3: CASTFGGGTGSPLHF
DNA: TGTGCCAGCACCTTCGGAGGTGGGACCGGTTCACCCCTCCACTTT

size: many
J: TRBJ2-1
V: TRBV18
D: TRBD2
length: 15
CDR3: CASSRTSGRPGEQFF
DNA: TGTGCCAGCTCACGGACTAGCGGACGCCCCGGGGAGCAGTTCTTC

size: many
J: TRBJ2-1
V: TRBV6-5
D: TRBD2
length: 15
CDR3: CASSPTSGRFNEQFF
DNA: TGTGCCAGCAGTCCCACTAGCGGGAGATTCAATGAGCAGTTCTTC

size: medium-sized
J: TRBJ2-7
V: TRBV29-1
D: NA
length: 13
CDR3: CSVALRNTYEQYF
DNA: TGCAGCGTGGCGCTACGGAATACCTACGAGCAGTACTTC